These 32 T cell receptor beta chains originate from one sample sequenced in a study of T cell responses to AZD1222 COVID-19 vaccine. Sequencing was performed with immunoSEQ multiplex PCR; in TCRdb, only in-frame clones are kept and a portion is missing. This table holds roughly 150,000 clones, roughly 88% found once. Sample: peripheral blood, taken on day 0 of AZD1222 vaccination. The receptors were gathered from an adult in good health.

The table lists this clone with a count of one. Other DNA sequences in the same sample also yield this CDR3. This chain joins TRBV18 and TRBJ2-7, with D unresolved. The CDR3 contains 13 residues. CDR1 KGHSH and CDR2 LQKENI come from the germline V gene. With 0 bases removed from V and 0 bases from J, the gap between germline ends came to 3 bases. The CDR3 loop is CASSPPSSYEQYF. The CDR3 DNA reads TGTGCCAGCTCACCACCAAGCTCCTACGAGCAGTACTTC.

The V and J genes are TRBV11-3 and TRBJ1-2; D gene ambiguous. The V gene lost 5 bases and the J gene lost 4 bases, with 5 bases spanning the gap. Germline CDR1 SGHNT, CDR2 YENEEA. The CDR3 is 11 residues long. DNA of the CDR3: TGTGCCAGCAGCCGAGGCTATGGCTACACCTTC. It codes for CASSRGYGYTF.

This clone was picked up a small number of times. The chain combines TRBV5-4 with TRBJ2-1, with a weak D call TRBD2 (5 bases). Germline CDR1 and CDR2: SGHNT and YYREEE (reference sequence). The CDR3 loop spans 14 amino acids. Trimming left V 3 bases short and J 3 bases short, with 10 bases between. The CDR3 DNA reads as TGTGCCAGCAGCTGGCGGACTGGCTACAATGAGCAGTTCTTC. Residues: CASSWRTGYNEQFF. The full variable domain, rest sourced from reference TRBV5-4 and TRBJ2-1, is ETGVTQSPTHLIKTRGQQVTLRCSSQSGHNTVSWYQQALGQGPQFIFQYYREEENGRGNFPPRFSGLQFPNYSSELNVNALELDDSALYLCASSWRTGYNEQFFGPGTRLTVL.

This clone has just a few counts. The rearrangement joins TRBV5-6 to TRBJ1-3; D is undetermined. Per germline, CDR1 SGHDT and CDR2 YYEEEE. This CDR3 is 16 amino acids long. The germline V and J ends were trimmed by 3 bases and 1 base, with 14 bases remaining between them. Here the CDR3 reads CASSSNPTRSGNTIYF. DNA for the CDR3: TGTGCCAGCAGCTCAAACCCAACCAGATCTGGAAACACCATATATTTT.

This clone was recorded once. The chain couples TRBV28 to TRBJ1-1, with D unresolved. The length of the CDR3 is 13 residues. The V end was cut by 8 bases, the J end by 6 bases, with 16 bases between. CDR1 and CDR2 from the germline V gene are MDHEN and SYDVKM. Here the CDR3 reads CASRPGGRAEAFF. The CDR3 nucleotides are TGTGCCAGCCGCCCTGGAGGAAGGGCTGAAGCTTTCTTT.

The rearrangement joins TRBV5-1 to TRBJ2-1, with TRBD2 matching over 8 bases. Trimming removed 0 bases from V and 8 bases from J; junction bases left unmatched: 7. The CDR3 covers 15 residues. In germline, CDR1 is SGHRS, CDR2 YFSETQ. The DNA for the CDR3 is TGCGCCAGCAGCTTGGACGGGAGGGCCTCTGATGAGCAGTTCTTC. Translation gives CASSLDGRASDEQFF.

The chain joins TRBV27 to TRBJ1-2; D remains ambiguous. The CDR3 sequence is 12 residues long. Trimming removed 5 bases from V and 3 bases from J, with 7 bases in between. The V gene's germline CDR1 is MNHEY and CDR2 SMNVEV (reference sequence). The CDR3 reads CASSTADYGYTF. The CDR3 DNA reads as TGTGCCAGCAGTACGGCCGACTATGGCTACACCTTC.

The V and J genes are TRBV5-4 and TRBJ2-1; no reliable D call. The CDR3 is 15 residues long. The germline V gene has CDR1 SGHNT and CDR2 YYREEE (reference sequence). V was cut by 0 bases and J by 8 bases, with 15 bases left in between. The CDR3 reads CASSLADFLGYEQFF. CDR3 in DNA: TGTGCCAGCAGCTTGGCCGACTTCTTGGGCTATGAGCAGTTCTTC.

V is TRBV13 and J is TRBJ2-3; 7 bases are a match to TRBD1. The CDR3 is 15 amino acids. J was trimmed by 3 bases and V by 5 bases; bases with no gene match: 8. The germline CDR1 and CDR2 sequences are PRHDT and FYEKMQ (reference sequence). The CDR3 DNA follows: TGTGCCAGCAGCCTACGGACAGGACAGACAGATACGCAGTATTTT. Translating gives CASSLRTGQTDTQYF.

The V gene is TRBV14, the J gene TRBJ1-1, with D possibly matching TRBD1 (5 bases). The germline V and J ends were trimmed by 4 bases and 0 bases, with 18 bases remaining between them. The germline V gene encodes CDR1 SGHDN and CDR2 FVKESK. This CDR3 comprises 17 residues. The CDR3 loop reads CASSPLKRGRVNTEAFF. The CDR3 DNA reads TGTGCCAGCAGCCCCCTCAAGAGGGGACGGGTGAACACTGAAGCTTTCTTT.

The chain links TRBV27 to TRBJ1-1; D may be TRBD1 (5 bases). Trimming removed 6 bases from V and 3 bases from J, with 17 bases in between. CDR1 MNHEY and CDR2 SMNVEV come from the germline V gene (reference sequence). This CDR3 region has 15 residues. CDR3 amino acids: CASSRGTLGDTEAFF. The DNA for the CDR3 is TGTGCCAGCAGCCGAGGGACCCTTGGGGACACTGAAGCTTTCTTT.

V and J are TRBV5-1 and TRBJ1-2; D is unresolved. CDR3 length: 13 amino acids. Germline V gene sequence: CDR1 SGHRS, CDR2 YFSETQ. Trimming took off 3 bases at V and 6 bases at J, with 12 bases between the two ends. In nucleotides, the CDR3 is TGCGCCAGCAGCTACGAACGGACTGATGGCTACACCTTC. Its protein product is CASSYERTDGYTF. The entire variable domain, with the rest obtained from reference TRBV5-1 and TRBJ1-2, is as follows: KAGVTQTPRYLIKTRGQQVTLSCSPISGHRSVSWYQQTPGQGLQFLFEYFSETQRNKGNFPGRFSGRQFSNSRSEMNVSTLELGDSALYLCASSYERTDGYTFGSGTRLTVV.

The genes are TRBV5-4 and TRBJ1-2, with unresolved D. The V gene lost 0 bases and the J gene lost 4 bases, with 13 bases spanning the gap. The CDR3 runs 15 residues. The germline CDR1 and CDR2 sequences are SGHNT and YYREEE (reference sequence). CDR3 DNA sequence: TGTGCCAGCAGCTTGGACGGGTTGGGTTTCTATGGCTACACCTTC. This translates into CASSLDGLGFYGYTF.

The chain uses TRBV11-2 and TRBJ1-2, with D tentatively TRBD1 (5 bases). The germline CDR1 and CDR2 sequences are SGHAT and FQNNGV. This CDR3 has 14 residues. The V gene lost 5 bases and the J gene lost 4 bases, with 14 bases spanning the gap. CDR3 protein: CASSLRDGTYGYTF. The DNA of the CDR3 is TGTGCCAGCAGCCTCCGGGACGGAACCTATGGCTACACCTTC.

For this clone: The same CDR3 can be traced to other DNA sequences in this sample. The chain recombines TRBV5-1 with TRBJ2-7; 11 bases are a match to TRBD2. The ends lost 4 bases at V and 5 bases at J; junction bases unmatched: 5. The CDR3 extends over 14 amino acids. Germline V gene data show CDR1 as SGHRS and CDR2 as YFSETQ. The CDR3 DNA sequence: TGCGCCAGCAGCGTAACTAGCGGGAGAAACGAGCAGTACTTC. This encodes CASSVTSGRNEQYF. Variable domain in full (rest from reference TRBV5-1 and TRBJ2-7): KAGVTQTPRYLIKTRGQQVTLSCSPISGHRSVSWYQQTPGQGLQFLFEYFSETQRNKGNFPGRFSGRQFSNSRSEMNVSTLELGDSALYLCASSVTSGRNEQYFGPGTRLTVT.

The rearrangement links TRBV11-2 to TRBJ2-7; no definite D call. Germline V CDR1 and CDR2: SGHAT, FQNNGV. The CDR3 spans 11 residues. V was clipped by 5 bases and J by 4 bases, with 6 bases between them. The CDR3 loop is CASSQKYEQYF. CDR3 in DNA: TGTGCCAGCAGCCAGAAGTACGAGCAGTACTTC.

The chain recombines TRBV20-1 with TRBJ2-7, with D unclear. CDR1 DFQATT and CDR2 SNEGSKA come from the germline V gene (reference sequence). This CDR3 spans 12 amino acids. V dropped 3 bases and J dropped 4 bases, with 10 bases sitting between them. The CDR3 nucleotides read TGCAGTGCTAGTGGCGCTCTTTACGAGCAGTACTTC. Translating it yields CSASGALYEQYF.

V is TRBV4-3 and J is TRBJ1-1, with 8 bases identical to TRBD1. CDR3 size: 14 residues. Germline trimming cut 5 bases from V and 4 bases from J; bases unmatched to any gene: 6. The germline V gene has CDR1 LGHNA and CDR2 YSLEER. The CDR3: CASSDGQGSTEAFF. The CDR3 DNA reads as TGCGCCAGCAGCGACGGACAGGGCTCCACTGAAGCTTTCTTT.

The chain has TRBV27 and TRBJ1-1; 7 bases fit TRBD1. CDR1 and CDR2 from the germline V gene are MNHEY and SMNVEV (reference sequence). The CDR3 consists of 13 residues. The junction had 9 bases not matched to a gene; V was cut back by 6 bases and J by 8 bases. Written as DNA, the CDR3 is TGTGCCAGCAGGGATAGGGGGCAGAGGGAAGCTTTCTTT. Translated, it gives CASRDRGQREAFF.

The V gene is TRBV7-3, the J gene TRBJ2-1; D not resolved. The ends were cut back, 5 bases at V and 2 bases at J, with 10 bases in the middle. This CDR3 has 14 amino acids. Germline-derived CDR1 and CDR2 are SGHTA and FQGTGA. CDR3 in DNA: TGTGCCAGCAGCCCAAACCGGGCCTACAATGAGCAGTTCTTC. Protein sequence: CASSPNRAYNEQFF.

This clone was seen a single time. The chain is built from TRBV30 and TRBJ1-3; D remains ambiguous. With 0 bases removed from V and 3 bases from J, the gap between germline ends came to 9 bases. The CDR3 is 14 amino acids. Germline-derived CDR1 and CDR2 are GTSNPN and SVGIG (reference sequence). CDR3 bases: TGTGCCTGGAGTGTACGCAGAGATGGAAACACCATATATTTT. This sequence encodes CAWSVRRDGNTIYF.

The chain carries TRBV19 and TRBJ2-3; the D is unclear. This CDR3 has 12 amino acids. V was pared by 5 bases and J by 6 bases, with 9 bases between. CDR1 and CDR2 from the germline V gene are LNHDA and SQIVND (reference sequence). CDR3 region: CASSYPPDTQYF. CDR3 nucleotides: TGTGCCAGTAGTTACCCGCCGGATACGCAGTATTTT.

A note on this clone: A junction boundary mismatches the germline segment, possibly from a read error. In the same sample, other DNA sequences code for this CDR3. The chain joins TRBV7-9 to TRBJ2-1; a possible D gene is TRBD2 (5 bases). This CDR3 contains 14 residues. Germline CDR1 reads SEHNR; CDR2 reads FQNEAQ (reference sequence). The CDR3 protein is CASSLAGSYNEQFF. The CDR3 DNA is TGTGCCAGCAGCCTAGCTGGCTCCTACAATGAGCAGTTCTTC.

The chain uses TRBV9 and TRBJ2-7; tentative D call: TRBD2 (6 bases). Trimming took 7 bases from V and 0 from J, leaving 11 bases between them. Germline loops: CDR1 SGDLS, CDR2 YYNGEE. This CDR3 has 13 residues. CDR3 in DNA: TGTGCCAGCGGGGGGAGTTCCTCCTACGAGCAGTACTTC. Translated, it gives CASGGSSSYEQYF.

The V call is TRBV19, the J call TRBJ1-2; the D gene is possibly TRBD1 (6 bases). Germline V gene lookup returns CDR1 LNHDA and CDR2 SQIVND (reference sequence). V was shortened by 1 base and J by 4 bases, with 19 bases between the two germline ends. The length of the CDR3 is 17 residues. The CDR3 protein is CASSIATAGAILYGYTF. For the CDR3, the DNA is TGTGCCAGTAGTATAGCCACGGCAGGGGCAATCCTCTATGGCTACACCTTC.

The chain combines TRBV7-6 with TRBJ2-3; TRBD2 matches 9 bases. Germline loops: CDR1 SGHVS, CDR2 FNYEAQ. There are 19 residues in the CDR3. J gave up 2 bases and V 1 base, and 13 bases lay outside the gene matches. CDR3 region: CASSLDIPVLAGSTDTQYF. For the CDR3, the DNA is TGTGCCAGCAGCTTAGATATTCCTGTTCTAGCGGGGTCCACAGATACGCAGTATTTT.

The J gene is TRBJ2-5, the V gene TRBV28; 9 bases are a match to TRBD1. Trimming removed 4 bases from V and 5 bases from J; junction bases left unmatched: 8. The CDR3 loop spans 15 amino acids. Germline CDR1 reads MDHEN; CDR2 reads SYDVKM. CDR3 amino acids: CASSWGQGAVETQYF. As DNA, the CDR3 is TGTGCCAGCAGTTGGGGACAGGGTGCGGTGGAGACCCAGTACTTC.

A few counts support this clone. The rearrangement links TRBV4-1 to TRBJ2-5; D ambiguous. The V and J ends lost 0 bases and 14 bases respectively, with 16 bases between them. There are 13 residues in the CDR3. Germline V gene sequence: CDR1 MGHRA, CDR2 YSYEKL. CDR3 amino acids: CASSQENADRPYF. The CDR3 region has the DNA TGCGCCAGCAGCCAAGAAAATGCGGATCGTCCATACTTC.

The chain is built from TRBV12-3 or TRBV12-4 and TRBJ2-3; D gene uncertain. Trimming cost V 5 bases and J 1 base, with 7 bases left between them. The CDR3 spans 13 residues. CDR3 sequence: CASSTGRTDTQYF. The DNA of the CDR3 is TGTGCCAGCAGTACGGGCCGCACAGATACGCAGTATTTT.

V is TRBV19 and J is TRBJ1-1, with no clear D. Germline CDR1 reads LNHDA; CDR2 reads SQIVND (reference sequence). V was pared by 1 base and J by 4 bases, with 4 bases between. The CDR3 covers 12 residues. CDR3: CASSIARTEAFF. Written as DNA, the CDR3 is TGTGCCAGTAGTATAGCACGCACTGAAGCTTTCTTT.

The chain is built from TRBV24-1 and TRBJ1-5, with D uncertain. Trimming took off 0 bases at V and 1 base at J, with 3 bases between the two ends. The CDR3 has 14 residues. Per germline, CDR1 KGHDR and CDR2 SFDVKD. In DNA form, the CDR3 reads TGTGCCACCAGTGATTTGAACAGCAATCAGCCCCAGCATTTT. Residues: CATSDLNSNQPQHF.

The chain uses TRBV6-5 and TRBJ1-4; no clear D gene. This CDR3 has 14 residues. In germline, CDR1 is MNHEY, CDR2 SVGAGI. Trimming left V 8 bases short and J 4 bases short, with 14 bases between. CDR3 coding DNA: TGTGCCAGCGAAATGGGCAGAGGTAATGAAAAACTGTTTTTT. It is translated as CASEMGRGNEKLFF.